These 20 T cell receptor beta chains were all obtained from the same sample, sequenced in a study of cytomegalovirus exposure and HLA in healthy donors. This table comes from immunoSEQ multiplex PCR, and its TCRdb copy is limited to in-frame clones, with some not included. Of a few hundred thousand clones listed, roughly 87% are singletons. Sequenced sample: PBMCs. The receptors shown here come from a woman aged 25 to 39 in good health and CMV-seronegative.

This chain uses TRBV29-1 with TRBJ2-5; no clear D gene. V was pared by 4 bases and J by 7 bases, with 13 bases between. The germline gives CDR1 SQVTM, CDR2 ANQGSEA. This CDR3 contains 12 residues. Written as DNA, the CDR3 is TGCAGCGTTGTGGCGAGGTCACGGACCCAGTACTTC. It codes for CSVVARSRTQYF.

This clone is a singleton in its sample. This CDR3 reads CASTRQGRVMGETQYF. The CDR3, as DNA: TGTGCCAGCACCCGACAGGGCCGGGTGATGGGAGAGACCCAGTACTTC. This sequence joins TRBV5-4 and TRBJ2-5; 7 bases agree with TRBD1. The CDR3 contains 16 residues. V gave up 6 bases and J gave up 4 bases; unmatched junction bases: 15. CDR1 is SGHNT, CDR2 YYREEE, per germline (reference sequence).

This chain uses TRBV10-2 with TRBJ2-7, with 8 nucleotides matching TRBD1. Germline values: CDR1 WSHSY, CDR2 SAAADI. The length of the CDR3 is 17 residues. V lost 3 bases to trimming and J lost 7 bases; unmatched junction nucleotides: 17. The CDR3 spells CASSDLQGVSLLGEQYF. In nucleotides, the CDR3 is TGCGCCAGCAGTGATTTACAGGGGGTTTCCTTACTGGGGGAGCAGTACTTC.

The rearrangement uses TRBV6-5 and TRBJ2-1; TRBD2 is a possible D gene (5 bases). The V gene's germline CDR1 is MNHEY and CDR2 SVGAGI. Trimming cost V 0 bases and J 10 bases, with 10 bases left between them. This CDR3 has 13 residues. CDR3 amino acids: CASSYSRRGEQFF. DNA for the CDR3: TGTGCCAGCAGTTACTCGAGGCGAGGGGAGCAGTTCTTC.

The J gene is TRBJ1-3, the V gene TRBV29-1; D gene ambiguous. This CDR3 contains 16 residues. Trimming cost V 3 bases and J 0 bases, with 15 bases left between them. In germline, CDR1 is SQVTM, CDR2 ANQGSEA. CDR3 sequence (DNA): TGCAGCGTTGATTTTGAGACACCGGGCTCTGGAAACACCATATATTTT. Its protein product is CSVDFETPGSGNTIYF.

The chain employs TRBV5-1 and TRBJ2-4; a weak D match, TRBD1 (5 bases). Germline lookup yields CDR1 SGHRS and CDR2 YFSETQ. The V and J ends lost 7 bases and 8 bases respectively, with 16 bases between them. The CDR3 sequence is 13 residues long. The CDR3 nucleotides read TGCGCCAGCGGCAGGGAAGGTAGGGACATTCAGTACTTC. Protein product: CASGREGRDIQYF.

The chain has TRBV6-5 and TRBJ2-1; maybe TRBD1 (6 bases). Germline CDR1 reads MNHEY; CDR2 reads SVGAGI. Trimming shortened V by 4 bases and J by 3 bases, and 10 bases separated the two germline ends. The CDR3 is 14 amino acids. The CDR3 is CASSSGDGYNEQFF. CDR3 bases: TGTGCCAGCAGTTCAGGGGACGGCTACAATGAGCAGTTCTTC.

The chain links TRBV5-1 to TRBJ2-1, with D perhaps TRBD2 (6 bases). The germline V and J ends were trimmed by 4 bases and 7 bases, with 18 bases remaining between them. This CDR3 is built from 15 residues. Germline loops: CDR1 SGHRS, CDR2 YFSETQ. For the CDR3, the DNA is TGCGCCAGCAGCCTAGATGACGGGAGAGTGAATGAGCAGTTCTTC. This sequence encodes CASSLDDGRVNEQFF.

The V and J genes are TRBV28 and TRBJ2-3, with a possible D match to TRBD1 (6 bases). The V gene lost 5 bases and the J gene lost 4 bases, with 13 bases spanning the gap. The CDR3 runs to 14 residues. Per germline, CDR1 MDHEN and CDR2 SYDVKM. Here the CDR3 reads CASSAQTGPDTQYF. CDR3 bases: TGTGCCAGCAGTGCTCAAACAGGGCCAGATACGCAGTATTTT.

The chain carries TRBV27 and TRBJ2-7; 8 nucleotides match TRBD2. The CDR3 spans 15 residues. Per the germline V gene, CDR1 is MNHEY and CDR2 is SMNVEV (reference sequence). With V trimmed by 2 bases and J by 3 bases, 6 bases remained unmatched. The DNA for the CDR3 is TGTGCCAGCAGTTTACAACCCGGGACTAGCTACGAGCAGTACTTC. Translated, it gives CASSLQPGTSYEQYF.

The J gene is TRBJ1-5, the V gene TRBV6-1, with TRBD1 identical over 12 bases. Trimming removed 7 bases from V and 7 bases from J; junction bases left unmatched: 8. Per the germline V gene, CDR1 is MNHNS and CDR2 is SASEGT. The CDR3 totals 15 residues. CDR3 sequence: CASNPGQGAWQPQHF. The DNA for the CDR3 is TGTGCCAGCAACCCGGGACAGGGGGCATGGCAGCCCCAGCATTTT.

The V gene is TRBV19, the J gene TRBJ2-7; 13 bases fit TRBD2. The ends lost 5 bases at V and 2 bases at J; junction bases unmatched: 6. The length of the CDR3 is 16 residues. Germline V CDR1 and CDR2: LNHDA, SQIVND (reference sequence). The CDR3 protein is CASSAAGLAGAYEQYF. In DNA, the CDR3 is TGTGCCAGTAGTGCCGCCGGACTAGCGGGAGCCTACGAGCAGTACTTC. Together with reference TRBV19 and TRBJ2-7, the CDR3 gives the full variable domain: DGGITQSPKYLFRKEGQNVTLSCEQNLNHDAMYWYRQDPGQGLRLIYYSQIVNDFQKGDIAEGYSVSREKKESFPLTVTSAQKNPTAFYLCASSAAGLAGAYEQYFGPGTRLTVT.

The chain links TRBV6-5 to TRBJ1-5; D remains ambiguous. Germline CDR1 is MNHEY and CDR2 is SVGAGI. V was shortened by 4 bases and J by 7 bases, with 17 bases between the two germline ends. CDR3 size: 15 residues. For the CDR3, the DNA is TGTGCCAGCAGTTCCGCGGCCGGAATTGGGCAGCCCCAGCATTTT. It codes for CASSSAAGIGQPQHF.

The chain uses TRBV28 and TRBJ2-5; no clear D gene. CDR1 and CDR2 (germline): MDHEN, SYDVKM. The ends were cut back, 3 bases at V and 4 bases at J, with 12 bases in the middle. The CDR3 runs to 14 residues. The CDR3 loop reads CASSLGGRAETQYF. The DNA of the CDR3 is TGTGCCAGCAGTTTGGGCGGAAGGGCAGAGACCCAGTACTTC.

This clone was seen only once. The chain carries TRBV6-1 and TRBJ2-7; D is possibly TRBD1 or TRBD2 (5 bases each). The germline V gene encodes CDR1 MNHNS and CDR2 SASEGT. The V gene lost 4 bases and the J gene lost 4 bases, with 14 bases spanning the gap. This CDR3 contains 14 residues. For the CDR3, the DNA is TGTGCCAGCAGTGCAGGGAGCTCGACTTACGAGCAGTACTTC. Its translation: CASSAGSSTYEQYF.

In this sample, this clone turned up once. The CDR3 loop reads CASSSIGGQGAEQYF. In DNA form, the CDR3 reads TGTGCCAGCTCATCAATTGGGGGACAGGGGGCCGAGCAGTACTTC. The genes are TRBV18 and TRBJ2-7, with 12 bases matching TRBD1. Germline V gives CDR1 KGHSH, CDR2 LQKENI. V shed 5 bases and J 6 bases; nucleotides not matched to a gene: 8. The CDR3 has 15 residues.

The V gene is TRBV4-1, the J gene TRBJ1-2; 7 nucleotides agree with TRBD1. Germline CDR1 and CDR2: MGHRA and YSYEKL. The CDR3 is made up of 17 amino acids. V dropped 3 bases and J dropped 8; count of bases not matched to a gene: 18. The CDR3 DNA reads TGCGCCAGCAGCCATGAAGCCTCAGGGGGGAGGTTAAGGGGCTACACCTTC. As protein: CASSHEASGGRLRGYTF.

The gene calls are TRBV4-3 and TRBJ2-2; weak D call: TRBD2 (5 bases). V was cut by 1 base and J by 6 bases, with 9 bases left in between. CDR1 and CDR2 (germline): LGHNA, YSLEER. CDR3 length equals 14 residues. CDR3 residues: CASSQVRAAGELFF. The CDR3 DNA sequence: TGCGCCAGCAGCCAAGTACGAGCGGCCGGGGAGCTGTTTTTT.

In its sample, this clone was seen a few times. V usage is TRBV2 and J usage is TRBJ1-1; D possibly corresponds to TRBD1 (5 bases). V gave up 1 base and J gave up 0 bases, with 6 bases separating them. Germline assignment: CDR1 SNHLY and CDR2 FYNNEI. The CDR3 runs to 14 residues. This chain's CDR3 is CASSEGRVNTEAFF. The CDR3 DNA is TGTGCCAGCAGTGAAGGCAGGGTGAACACTGAAGCTTTCTTT.

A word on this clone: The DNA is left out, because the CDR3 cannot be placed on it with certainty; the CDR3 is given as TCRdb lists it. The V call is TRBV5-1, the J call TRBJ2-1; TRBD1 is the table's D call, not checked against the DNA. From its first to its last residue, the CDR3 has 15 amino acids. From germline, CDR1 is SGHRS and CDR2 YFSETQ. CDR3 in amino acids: CASSSSGQVQNEQFF.